This TCR beta chain appears in the sequencing data of a study of T cells in tumors after PD-1 blockade. On the study more broadly: No patient had prior checkpoint blockade, systemic immunosuppression, or radiotherapy within 4 weeks.

Method: immunoSEQ multiplex PCR; TCRdb's copy keeps in-frame clones and lacks some. Of thousands of clones in the sample, nearly 70% were seen once. Points on this clone: Antigen: not known.

Study-level findings and limits: Most post-therapy expanded exhausted CD8+ clones were new, undetected before treatment.

The sample consisted of tumor tissue, taken before anti-PD-1 treatment. This clonotype was sampled from a human donor with basal cell carcinoma.

Here the CDR3 reads CASSPGVAGITEAFF. CDR3 coding DNA: TGTGCCAGCAGCCCCGGGGTCGCAGGGATCACTGAAGCTTTCTTT. The V and J genes are TRBV7-9 and TRBJ1-1, with a weak D call TRBD1 (5 bases). From germline, CDR1 is SEHNR and CDR2 FQNEAQ (reference sequence). This CDR3 is 15 amino acids long. Trimming left V 5 bases short and J 4 bases short, with 17 bases between. The complete variable domain, with remaining parts taken from reference TRBV7-9 and TRBJ1-1, reads DTGVSQNPRHKITKRGQNVTFRCDPISEHNRLYWYRQTLGQGPEFLTYFQNEAQLEKSRLLSDRFSAERPKGSFSTLEIQRTEQGDSAMYLCASSPGVAGITEAFFGQGTRLTVV.